This T cell receptor beta chain is drawn from a study of T cells in Graves' hyperthyroidism and ophthalmopathy. Study-wide findings and caveats: Blood also held most thyroid clonotypes expanded beyond 0.001.

Orbital computed tomography and thyroid ultrasound, together with serum TRAb and thyroxine and clinical symptoms, were used for diagnoses. TCR beta CDR3 region amplification was performed from RNA transcripts. The primer set for the first-round RT-PCR of the TCR CDR3 was HTBI. Each CDR3 protein is one row after TCRdb ran MiXCR on the multiplex PCR reads. This table holds about 640,000 distinct CDR3 sequences, around 15% found once. The CDR3 consists of 12 residues. The germline gives CDR1 LGHDT, CDR2 YNNKEL (reference sequence). Ten or more counts support this clonotype. Its antigen is not identified. A read error is possible here, since a much larger clone lies one base away.

The sequence came from a woman in her fifties or sixties with Graves' ophthalmopathy. Sequences were obtained from blood. V is TRBV3-1 and J is TRBJ2-1; D gene ambiguous. The DNA of the CDR3 is TGTGCCAGCGGCCAGACCTACAATGAGCAGTTCTTC. Translation: CASGQTYNEQFF.